This T cell receptor beta chain was sequenced during a study of control samples from healthy donors and cancer patients. The V gene's germline CDR1 is PRHDT and CDR2 FYEKMQ (reference sequence). V gave up 5 bases and J gave up 5 bases, with 16 bases separating them. The CDR3 consists of 15 residues. TCRdb's copy holds only in-frame clones and misses some; the assay was immunoSEQ multiplex PCR. The profile covers about 150,000 clones, with 88% appearing a single time and about 1.8% taken by the ten largest. Input material: blood. This receptor was obtained from a man aged 18 to 29 in good health. The gene calls are TRBV13 and TRBJ2-1; possible D gene TRBD2, 5 bases. The CDR3 region is CASSHREGGDNEQFF. CDR3 sequence (DNA): TGTGCCAGCAGCCACCGAGAGGGCGGCGACAATGAGCAGTTCTTC.